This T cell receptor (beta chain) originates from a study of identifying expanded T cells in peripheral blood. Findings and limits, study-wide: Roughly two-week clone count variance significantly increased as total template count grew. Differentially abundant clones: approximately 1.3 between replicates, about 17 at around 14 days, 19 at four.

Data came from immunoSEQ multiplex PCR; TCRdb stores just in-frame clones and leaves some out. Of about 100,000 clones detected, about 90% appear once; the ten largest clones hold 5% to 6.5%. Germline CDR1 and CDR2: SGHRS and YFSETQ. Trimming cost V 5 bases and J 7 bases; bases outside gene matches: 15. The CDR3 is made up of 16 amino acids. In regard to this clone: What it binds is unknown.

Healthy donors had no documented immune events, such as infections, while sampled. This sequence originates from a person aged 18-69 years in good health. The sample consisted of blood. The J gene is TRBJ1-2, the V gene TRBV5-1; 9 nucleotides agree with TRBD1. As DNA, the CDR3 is TGCGCCAGCAGTCGGGGACAGGGAGCCCTCGAGGGTGGCTACACCTTC. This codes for CASSRGQGALEGGYTF.